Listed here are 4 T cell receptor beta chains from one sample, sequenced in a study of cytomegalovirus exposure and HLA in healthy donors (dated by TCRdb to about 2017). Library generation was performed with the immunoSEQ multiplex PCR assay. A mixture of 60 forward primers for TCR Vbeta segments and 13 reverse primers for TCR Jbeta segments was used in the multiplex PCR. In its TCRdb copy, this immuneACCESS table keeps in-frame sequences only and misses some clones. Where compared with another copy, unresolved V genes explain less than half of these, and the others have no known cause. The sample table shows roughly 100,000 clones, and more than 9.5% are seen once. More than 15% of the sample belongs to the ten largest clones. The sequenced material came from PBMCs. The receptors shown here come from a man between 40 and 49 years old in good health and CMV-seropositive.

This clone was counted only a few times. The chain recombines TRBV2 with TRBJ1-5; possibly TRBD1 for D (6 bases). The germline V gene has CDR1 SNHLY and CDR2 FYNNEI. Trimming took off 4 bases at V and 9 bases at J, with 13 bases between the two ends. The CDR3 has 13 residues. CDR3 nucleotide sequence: TGTGCCAGCAGTGGGACAGCTCAGGGGCCCCAGCATTTT. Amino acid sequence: CASSGTAQGPQHF.

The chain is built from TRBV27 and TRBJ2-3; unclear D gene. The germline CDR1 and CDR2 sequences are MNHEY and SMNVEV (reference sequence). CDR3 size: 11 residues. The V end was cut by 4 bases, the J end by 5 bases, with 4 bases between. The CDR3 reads CASSSLDTQYF. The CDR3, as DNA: TGTGCCAGCAGTTCCCTAGATACGCAGTATTTT.

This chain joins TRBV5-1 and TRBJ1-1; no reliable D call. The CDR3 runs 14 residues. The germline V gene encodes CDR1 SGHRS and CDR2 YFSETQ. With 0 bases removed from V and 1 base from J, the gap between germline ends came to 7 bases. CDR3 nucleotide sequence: TGCGCCAGCAGCTTGGTTGCGGCGAACACTGAAGCTTTCTTT. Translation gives CASSLVAANTEAFF.

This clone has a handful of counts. CDR3: CASSASGMAGQNTEAFF. The CDR3 DNA reads TGCGCCAGCAGCGCCTCAGGGATGGCTGGGCAGAACACTGAAGCTTTCTTT. The chain carries TRBV10-1 and TRBJ1-1; D perhaps matches TRBD1 (5 bases). The CDR3 totals 17 residues. V lost 6 bases, J lost 1 base, and 21 bases lay in between. The germline gives CDR1 WNHNN, CDR2 SYGVQD (reference sequence).